This passage covers 24 T cell receptor beta chains from one sample sequenced in a study of cytomegalovirus exposure and HLA in healthy donors (dated by TCRdb to about 2017). The library was built by means of the immunoSEQ multiplex PCR assay. For the multiplex PCR, a mixture combining 60 forward primers for TCR Vbeta segments and 13 reverse primers for TCR Jbeta segments was used. The immuneACCESS repertoire file appears here via TCRdb, limited to in-frame rearrangements. These files lack a portion of the clones; in checked studies, under half of the deficit traces to unresolved V genes, and the cause of the others is not known. The sample has 100,000 to 150,000 clones on record, about 80% of them singletons. Less than 6.5% of the sample goes to the ten largest clones. Sequencing was done on a sample of PBMCs. The receptors come from a man younger than 45 in good health and CMV-seronegative.

The V and J genes are TRBV29-1 and TRBJ2-3, with TRBD1 as a possible D gene (6 bases). Trimming cost V 6 bases and J 2 bases, with 15 bases left between them. The CDR3 consists of 14 residues. Per germline, CDR1 SQVTM and CDR2 ANQGSEA. CDR3 nucleotides: TGCAGCGTGCAACAGGGTATTGTCACAGATACGCAGTATTTT. Amino acid sequence: CSVQQGIVTDTQYF.

This clone came up a few times. V gene TRBV2 combines with J gene TRBJ2-1; 7 bases line up with TRBD2. The junction had 7 bases not matched to a gene; V was cut back by 6 bases and J by 5 bases. The CDR3 covers 14 residues. Per germline, CDR1 SNHLY and CDR2 FYNNEI. The CDR3 region is CASRDTSVDNEQFF. CDR3 in DNA: TGTGCCAGCAGGGATACTAGCGTAGACAATGAGCAGTTCTTC.

V usage is TRBV9 and J usage is TRBJ2-7; 8 nucleotides line up with TRBD2. Per the germline V gene, CDR1 is SGDLS and CDR2 is YYNGEE. V gave up 1 base and J gave up 4 bases; unmatched junction bases: 4. The CDR3 is 14 amino acids. The CDR3 nucleotides are TGTGCCAGCAGCGTATCCGGGGGGGGATACGAGCAGTACTTC. Residues: CASSVSGGGYEQYF.

The chain has TRBV6-5 and TRBJ2-2; D is uncertain. There are 14 residues in the CDR3. V shed 2 bases and J shed 6 bases, with 10 bases lying between them. Germline CDR1 reads MNHEY; CDR2 reads SVGAGI. The CDR3 sequence is CASSYARLAGELFF. CDR3 in DNA: TGTGCCAGCAGTTACGCTAGATTGGCCGGGGAGCTGTTTTTT.

A single count supports this clone. This rearrangement joins TRBV2 to TRBJ2-3; the D is unclear. The CDR3 covers 15 residues. V lost 2 bases and J lost 0, with 9 bases in between. Germline assignment: CDR1 SNHLY and CDR2 FYNNEI. The CDR3 spells CASSERGQSTDTQYF. Here the CDR3 DNA reads TGTGCCAGCAGTGAACGTGGGCAAAGCACAGATACGCAGTATTTT.

This clone was detected only a few times. The chain links TRBV5-4 to TRBJ2-7; TRBD1 matches at 8 bases. Germline CDR1 SGHNT, CDR2 YYREEE (reference sequence). The ends lost 4 bases at V and 2 bases at J; junction bases unmatched: 5. The CDR3 covers 14 residues. The CDR3 DNA reads TGTGCCAGCAGCCACCGGGACAGGCCCTACGAGCAGTACTTC. Translated, it gives CASSHRDRPYEQYF.

The gene calls are TRBV7-9 and TRBJ1-2; 7 bases fit TRBD1. V lost 4 bases to trimming and J lost 1 base; unmatched junction nucleotides: 9. CDR3 length: 16 amino acids. CDR1 and CDR2 from the germline V gene are SEHNR and FQNEAQ (reference sequence). The CDR3 region is CASSSSRQGYNYGYTF. The CDR3 DNA reads as TGTGCCAGCAGCTCAAGCCGACAGGGTTATAACTATGGCTACACCTTC.

The V call is TRBV7-8, the J call TRBJ2-7; TRBD1 matches 9 bases. Germline CDR1 SGHVS, CDR2 FQNEAQ. The CDR3 is made up of 22 amino acids. Trimming cost V 1 base and J 3 bases; bases outside gene matches: 25. DNA of the CDR3: TGTGCCAGCAGCTTAGTAAGTAACTCCGGGACAGGGCGAACGAAGAGCCTCTACGAGCAGTACTTC. Its protein product is CASSLVSNSGTGRTKSLYEQYF.

The V call is TRBV4-3, the J call TRBJ2-7; D call uncertain. Trimming removed 1 base at V and 6 bases at J, with 10 bases between. In germline, CDR1 is LGHNA, CDR2 YSLEER. CDR3 length: 13 amino acids. The CDR3 protein is CASSQVIGPEQYF. Written as DNA, the CDR3 is TGCGCCAGCAGCCAAGTTATTGGGCCCGAGCAGTACTTC.

CDR3 in amino acids: CASSAPGDSQKLFF. In DNA, the CDR3 is TGTGCCAGCAGCGCCCCTGGGGACAGCCAAAAACTGTTTTTT. This chain joins TRBV5-4 and TRBJ1-4; 7 nucleotides line up with TRBD1. From germline, CDR1 is SGHNT and CDR2 YYREEE (reference sequence). This CDR3 comprises 14 residues. The trim removed 4 bases at V and 9 bases at J, leaving 9 bases unmatched.

This sequence joins TRBV30 and TRBJ1-4; possible D gene TRBD1, 5 bases. The CDR3 runs 14 residues. Trimming left V 0 bases short and J 5 bases short, with 10 bases between. Germline CDR1 and CDR2: GTSNPN and SVGIG (reference sequence). The CDR3 reads CAWSVVRGNEKLFF. The CDR3 DNA reads as TGTGCCTGGAGTGTAGTACGGGGGAATGAAAAACTGTTTTTT.

The chain uses TRBV28 and TRBJ1-5, with 7 bases that match TRBD1. There are 15 residues in the CDR3. Germline V gene data show CDR1 as MDHEN and CDR2 as SYDVKM. Germline trimming cut 6 bases from V and 5 bases from J; bases unmatched to any gene: 10. CDR3 coding DNA: TGTGCCAGCAGGAACGACAGGGCGAGGTATCAGCCCCAGCATTTT. Translation: CASRNDRARYQPQHF.

The V gene is TRBV4-1, the J gene TRBJ2-4; TRBD1 matches 8 bases. Germline assignment: CDR1 MGHRA and CDR2 YSYEKL. The ends lost 1 base at V and 6 bases at J; junction bases unmatched: 8. This CDR3 is 16 amino acids long. The CDR3 loop reads CASSQVQGARGNIQYF. CDR3 bases: TGCGCCAGCAGCCAAGTCCAGGGGGCGAGGGGAAACATTCAGTACTTC.

The chain carries TRBV7-9 and TRBJ1-1; 9 nucleotides align to TRBD1. V dropped 5 bases and J dropped 5; count of bases not matched to a gene: 6. The germline CDR1 and CDR2 sequences are SEHNR and FQNEAQ (reference sequence). The CDR3 runs 14 residues. CDR3 in amino acids: CASSGTGKGTEAFF. CDR3 DNA sequence: TGTGCCAGCAGCGGGACAGGGAAGGGGACTGAAGCTTTCTTT. Combining the CDR3 with reference TRBV7-9 and TRBJ1-1 gives the whole variable domain DTGVSQNPRHKITKRGQNVTFRCDPISEHNRLYWYRQTLGQGPEFLTYFQNEAQLEKSRLLSDRFSAERPKGSFSTLEIQRTEQGDSAMYLCASSGTGKGTEAFFGQGTRLTVV.

This clone was detected a few times. This CDR3 reads CASSIRTGGRDTQYF. CDR3 sequence (DNA): TGTGCCAGTAGTATACGGACAGGGGGACGAGATACGCAGTATTTT. This chain links TRBV19 with TRBJ2-3, with 10 positions matching TRBD1. This CDR3 has 15 amino acids. CDR1 and CDR2 (germline): LNHDA, SQIVND (reference sequence). Trimming took 2 bases from V and 5 from J; bases not matched to a gene: 4.

The chain recombines TRBV5-1 with TRBJ2-5; 7 positions agree with TRBD2. The CDR3 loop spans 13 amino acids. The J segment lost 5 bases and the V segment lost 3 bases, leaving 4 bases of the junction unmatched. Germline values: CDR1 SGHRS, CDR2 YFSETQ. This CDR3 is CASSSLGGETQYF. In DNA form, the CDR3 reads TGCGCCAGCAGCTCCCTGGGGGGGGAGACCCAGTACTTC.

The CDR3 sequence is CASSLGPGETQYF. The CDR3 DNA follows: TGTGCCAGCAGCTTGGGGCCGGGAGAGACCCAGTACTTC. The V and J genes are TRBV5-4 and TRBJ2-5; the D is unclear. Germline V CDR1 and CDR2: SGHNT, YYREEE (reference sequence). The CDR3 is 13 amino acids. V was trimmed by 0 bases and J by 4 bases, leaving 7 bases between them.

The J gene is TRBJ1-6, the V gene TRBV5-6; 7 bases are shared with TRBD1. Germline lookup yields CDR1 SGHDT and CDR2 YYEEEE. The V and J ends lost 1 base and 9 bases, in that order; junction bases with no gene match: 4. CDR3 length: 14 residues. This CDR3 reads CASSLTGESSPLHF. CDR3 nucleotides: TGTGCCAGCAGCTTGACAGGGGAATCTTCACCCCTCCACTTT.

This sequence joins TRBV13 and TRBJ2-7; TRBD1 aligns across 7 bases. After removal of 4 bases from V and 6 bases from J, the junction contained 3 bases not matched to a gene. The CDR3 totals 12 residues. CDR1 is PRHDT, CDR2 FYEKMQ, per germline (reference sequence). The DNA for the CDR3 is TGTGCCAGCAGCTCGACAGGGTCCGAGCAGTACTTC. Translated, it gives CASSSTGSEQYF.

The chain is built from TRBV2 and TRBJ2-5; D is possibly TRBD2 (6 bases). The V gene's germline CDR1 is SNHLY and CDR2 FYNNEI. Trimming cost V 0 bases and J 5 bases, with 10 bases left between them. The CDR3 contains 14 residues. CDR3 sequence reads: CASSEAFGGETQYF. The CDR3 nucleotides are TGTGCCAGCAGTGAAGCCTTTGGAGGGGAGACCCAGTACTTC.

The sample holds a few counts of this clone. The chain couples TRBV6-4 to TRBJ2-2; 9 bases map to TRBD2. CDR1 MRHNA and CDR2 SNTAGT come from the germline V gene. V gave up 4 bases and J gave up 3 bases; unmatched junction bases: 0. The CDR3 totals 14 residues. The DNA for the CDR3 is TGTGCCAGCAGTGGACTAGCGGACACCGGGGAGCTGTTTTTT. It encodes CASSGLADTGELFF.

The gene calls are TRBV28 and TRBJ2-2; a weak D match, TRBD2 (5 bases). Germline values: CDR1 MDHEN, CDR2 SYDVKM. The CDR3 has 14 residues. Trimming took off 5 bases at V and 0 bases at J, with 7 bases between the two ends. The CDR3 protein is CASSKRSNTGELFF. The CDR3 DNA reads TGTGCCAGCAGTAAGCGGTCGAACACCGGGGAGCTGTTTTTT.

The V and J genes are TRBV6-1 and TRBJ1-2; 7 bases map to TRBD1. This CDR3 has 13 amino acids. Trimming at V came to 7 bases and at J to 7 bases, leaving 9 bases not matched to a gene. CDR1 is MNHNS, CDR2 SASEGT, per germline. CDR3 protein: CASTSDRVGGYTF. CDR3 nucleotides: TGTGCCAGCACCAGTGACAGGGTGGGTGGCTACACCTTC.

The rearrangement uses TRBV10-3 and TRBJ1-1; D possibly corresponds to TRBD1 (6 bases). The CDR3 sequence is 15 residues long. From germline, CDR1 is ENHRY and CDR2 SYGVKD. V lost 4 bases, J lost 1 base, and 13 bases lay in between. CDR3 nucleotide sequence: TGTGCCATCAGTGCCCCGGGACAAAAGAACACTGAAGCTTTCTTT. This codes for CAISAPGQKNTEAFF.